The rows below give T cell receptor beta chains drawn from one sample of a study of technical replicates of blood from four donors. TCRdb's copy holds only in-frame clones and misses some; the assay was immunoSEQ multiplex PCR. The sample holds over 70,000 clones; about 94% are singletons and the top ten take about 0.4%. The sample comprised T cells isolated from PBMCs. The receptor source for this set is a human donor in good health. The CDR3 runs from the conserved cysteine through the conserved F or W. Fields, in order: CDR3 DNA, CDR3 protein, D gene, clone size, J gene, V gene, CDR3 length. The D gene is left open where the match is weak. Not every row has a clone size; where given, it reads once, few, many or a size class.

cdr3_nt: TGTGCCAGCAGCACGCCCCCGACAGTTGAAGCTTTCTTT; cdr3_aa: CASSTPPTVEAFF; d_call: .; clone_size: .; j_call: TRBJ1-1; v_call: TRBV7-8; cdr3_length: 13
cdr3_nt: TGTGCCAGCAGCTGGACAGGGGAGGCAGATACGCAGTATTTT; cdr3_aa: CASSWTGEADTQYF; d_call: TRBD1; clone_size: .; j_call: TRBJ2-3; v_call: TRBV5-6; cdr3_length: 14
cdr3_nt: TGTGCCAGCAGCACTAAAGATCGCACTGAAGCTTTCTTT; cdr3_aa: CASSTKDRTEAFF; d_call: .; clone_size: .; j_call: TRBJ1-1; v_call: TRBV5-6; cdr3_length: 13
cdr3_nt: TGTGCCAGCAGACCGGGGGGATCCTACGAGCAGTACTTC; cdr3_aa: CASRPGGSYEQYF; d_call: TRBD2; clone_size: .; j_call: TRBJ2-7; v_call: TRBV7-2; cdr3_length: 13
cdr3_nt: TGCGCCAGCAGCCATGGCGGACAGTTCGGTCAGCCCCAGCATTTT; cdr3_aa: CASSHGGQFGQPQHF; d_call: .; clone_size: .; j_call: TRBJ1-5; v_call: TRBV4-1; cdr3_length: 15
cdr3_nt: TGTGCCAGCAGCTCGGGGACAGCCTCCTACGAGCAGTACTTC; cdr3_aa: CASSSGTASYEQYF; d_call: TRBD1; clone_size: .; j_call: TRBJ2-7; v_call: TRBV7-2; cdr3_length: 14
cdr3_nt: TGTGCCAGCAGTGATTGGTCAGTGGATACGCAGTATTTT; cdr3_aa: CASSDWSVDTQYF; d_call: .; clone_size: once; j_call: TRBJ2-3; v_call: TRBV6-1; cdr3_length: 13
cdr3_nt: TGTGCCAGCAGCTTAGGTGACAGCTTCTATGGCTACACCTTC; cdr3_aa: CASSLGDSFYGYTF; d_call: .; clone_size: .; j_call: TRBJ1-2; v_call: TRBV11-2; cdr3_length: 14
cdr3_nt: TGTGCCAGCAGTTCTCCAGGGAACTACGAGCAGTACTTC; cdr3_aa: CASSSPGNYEQYF; d_call: .; clone_size: .; j_call: TRBJ2-7; v_call: TRBV6-5; cdr3_length: 13
cdr3_nt: TGCGCCAGCAGCCGATTCCTCCCGGGAGAAAAGACCCAGTACTTC; cdr3_aa: CASSRFLPGEKTQYF; d_call: .; clone_size: once; j_call: TRBJ2-5; v_call: TRBV4-1; cdr3_length: 15
cdr3_nt: TGTGCCAGCTCCGGGACTCGAAATTCCTACGAGCAGTACTTC; cdr3_aa: CASSGTRNSYEQYF; d_call: .; clone_size: .; j_call: TRBJ2-7; v_call: TRBV7-3; cdr3_length: 14
cdr3_nt: TGTGCCAGCATATTGAACACTGAAGCTTTCTTT; cdr3_aa: CASILNTEAFF; d_call: .; clone_size: .; j_call: TRBJ1-1; v_call: TRBV25-1; cdr3_length: 11
cdr3_nt: TGTGCCAGCAGCGTCCAGACAGGGATCACCGGGGAGCTGTTTTTT; cdr3_aa: CASSVQTGITGELFF; d_call: TRBD1; clone_size: .; j_call: TRBJ2-2; v_call: TRBV5-6; cdr3_length: 15
cdr3_nt: TGTGCCACAGAGACAGGGGGCTTCTATGAGCAGTTCTTC; cdr3_aa: CATETGGFYEQFF; d_call: TRBD1; clone_size: .; j_call: TRBJ2-1; v_call: TRBV2; cdr3_length: 13
cdr3_nt: TGTGCCAGCTCCCCCTTACGGGAGACTGAAGCTTTCTTT; cdr3_aa: CASSPLRETEAFF; d_call: .; clone_size: .; j_call: TRBJ1-1; v_call: TRBV18; cdr3_length: 13
cdr3_nt: TGCAGCGTTCCTAAATTAGCAAACAATGAGCAGTTCTTC; cdr3_aa: CSVPKLANNEQFF; d_call: .; clone_size: .; j_call: TRBJ2-1; v_call: TRBV29-1; cdr3_length: 13
cdr3_nt: TGTGCCAGCAGTTACTCGGGGGGGGCGGGCACTGAAGCTTTCTTT; cdr3_aa: CASSYSGGAGTEAFF; d_call: .; clone_size: once; j_call: TRBJ1-1; v_call: TRBV6-6; cdr3_length: 15
cdr3_nt: TGTGCCAGCAGCTTAAGGAGACTGACGAACACTGAAGCTTTCTTT; cdr3_aa: CASSLRRLTNTEAFF; d_call: .; clone_size: .; j_call: TRBJ1-1; v_call: TRBV7-8; cdr3_length: 15
cdr3_nt: TGTGCCAGCAGCGGGGACTCGAGCTCCTACAATGAGCAGTTCTTC; cdr3_aa: CASSGDSSSYNEQFF; d_call: .; clone_size: .; j_call: TRBJ2-1; v_call: TRBV7-3; cdr3_length: 15
cdr3_nt: TGTGCCAGCAGATACCCGGGACAGGGGTCCTACGAGCAGTACTTC; cdr3_aa: CASRYPGQGSYEQYF; d_call: TRBD1; clone_size: .; j_call: TRBJ2-7; v_call: TRBV28; cdr3_length: 15
cdr3_nt: TGCGCCAGCAGCTTGGCCTTGGAGCGGTGGAATGAGCAGTTCTTC; cdr3_aa: CASSLALERWNEQFF; d_call: .; clone_size: .; j_call: TRBJ2-1; v_call: TRBV5-1; cdr3_length: 15
cdr3_nt: TGTGCCAGCAGCGTTCGAGCGGAGAACACCGGGGAGCTGTTTTTT; cdr3_aa: CASSVRAENTGELFF; d_call: .; clone_size: .; j_call: TRBJ2-2; v_call: TRBV9; cdr3_length: 15
cdr3_nt: TGTGCCAGCAGCTCTGGACAGGGTGAAAAACTGTTTTTT; cdr3_aa: CASSSGQGEKLFF; d_call: TRBD1; clone_size: .; j_call: TRBJ1-4; v_call: TRBV11-2; cdr3_length: 13
cdr3_nt: TGTGCCAGCAGTTTCTTCGCGGGACTTGAGCAGTTCTTC; cdr3_aa: CASSFFAGLEQFF; d_call: .; clone_size: once; j_call: TRBJ2-1; v_call: TRBV27; cdr3_length: 13
cdr3_nt: TGTGCCAGCTTGCCCGGGGAGAGCAATCAGCCCCAGCATTTT; cdr3_aa: CASLPGESNQPQHF; d_call: .; clone_size: .; j_call: TRBJ1-5; v_call: TRBV2; cdr3_length: 14
cdr3_nt: TGTGCCAGCAGCACGACAGGGTACGTCTACACCTTC; cdr3_aa: CASSTTGYVYTF; d_call: TRBD1; clone_size: once; j_call: TRBJ1-2; v_call: TRBV7-6; cdr3_length: 12
cdr3_nt: TGTGCCAGCAGCGGATGGACAGGGAACTATGGCTACACCTTC; cdr3_aa: CASSGWTGNYGYTF; d_call: TRBD1; clone_size: .; j_call: TRBJ1-2; v_call: TRBV9; cdr3_length: 14
cdr3_nt: TGTGCCAGCAGGGGGCCCGTTAACACCGGGGAGCTGTTTTTT; cdr3_aa: CASRGPVNTGELFF; d_call: .; clone_size: .; j_call: TRBJ2-2; v_call: TRBV25-1; cdr3_length: 14
cdr3_nt: TGCAGCGTTGGAGCGAGCACAGATACGCAGTATTTT; cdr3_aa: CSVGASTDTQYF; d_call: .; clone_size: .; j_call: TRBJ2-3; v_call: TRBV29-1; cdr3_length: 12
cdr3_nt: TGTGCCAGCTCACCGTCGGGAACGGAGGGGTCCCAGTACTTC; cdr3_aa: CASSPSGTEGSQYF; d_call: .; clone_size: .; j_call: TRBJ2-5; v_call: TRBV18; cdr3_length: 14
cdr3_nt: TGTGCCAGCTCCCAAGCGGGAGACTCCTACGAGCAGTACTTC; cdr3_aa: CASSQAGDSYEQYF; d_call: TRBD2; clone_size: .; j_call: TRBJ2-7; v_call: TRBV7-9; cdr3_length: 14
cdr3_nt: TGTGCCAGCAGTTTGCCGACAGTCATTAATCAGCCCCAGCATTTT; cdr3_aa: CASSLPTVINQPQHF; d_call: .; clone_size: .; j_call: TRBJ1-5; v_call: TRBV6-1; cdr3_length: 15
cdr3_nt: TGTGCCAGCAGTTACCGAGGTGAGCAGTTCTTC; cdr3_aa: CASSYRGEQFF; d_call: .; clone_size: .; j_call: TRBJ2-1; v_call: TRBV6-5; cdr3_length: 11
cdr3_nt: TGTGCCAGTAGTCTTAGCGGGAGGGTTTACACAGATACGCAGTATTTT; cdr3_aa: CASSLSGRVYTDTQYF; d_call: TRBD2; clone_size: .; j_call: TRBJ2-3; v_call: TRBV19; cdr3_length: 16
cdr3_nt: TGTGCCAGTAGTATAGTAGGAGCGTACGAGCAGTACTTC; cdr3_aa: CASSIVGAYEQYF; d_call: .; clone_size: .; j_call: TRBJ2-7; v_call: TRBV19; cdr3_length: 13
cdr3_nt: TGTGCCAGCAGTTTAGCGGGAACCTACGAGCAGTACTTC; cdr3_aa: CASSLAGTYEQYF; d_call: .; clone_size: .; j_call: TRBJ2-7; v_call: TRBV27; cdr3_length: 13
cdr3_nt: TGCGCCAGCAGCTTGGCCCCTAGCGTCCAAGAGACCCAGTACTTC; cdr3_aa: CASSLAPSVQETQYF; d_call: .; clone_size: .; j_call: TRBJ2-5; v_call: TRBV5-1; cdr3_length: 15
cdr3_nt: TGCGCCAGCAGCCGAGGACTAGCGGGAGAAGATACGCAGTATTTT; cdr3_aa: CASSRGLAGEDTQYF; d_call: TRBD2; clone_size: .; j_call: TRBJ2-3; v_call: TRBV4-3; cdr3_length: 15
cdr3_nt: TGTGCCAGCAGTTACCTAGGACAGGCCCTCGGTGGCTACACCTTC; cdr3_aa: CASSYLGQALGGYTF; d_call: TRBD1; clone_size: .; j_call: TRBJ1-2; v_call: TRBV28; cdr3_length: 15
cdr3_nt: TGTGCCTGGAGAGGACTAGCGGGAGGAGATACGCAGTATTTT; cdr3_aa: CAWRGLAGGDTQYF; d_call: TRBD2; clone_size: .; j_call: TRBJ2-3; v_call: TRBV30; cdr3_length: 14
cdr3_nt: TGTGCCAGCAGTTTACAGGGAAGACAGCCCCAGCATTTT; cdr3_aa: CASSLQGRQPQHF; d_call: .; clone_size: .; j_call: TRBJ1-5; v_call: TRBV28; cdr3_length: 13
cdr3_nt: TGTGCCAGCAGCAAAGCCCAGCGGGAGGGCTACGAGCAGTACTTC; cdr3_aa: CASSKAQREGYEQYF; d_call: .; clone_size: .; j_call: TRBJ2-7; v_call: TRBV21-1; cdr3_length: 15
cdr3_nt: TGTGCCAGCAGCCGCACCGGTGGTGACACTGAAGCTTTCTTT; cdr3_aa: CASSRTGGDTEAFF; d_call: .; clone_size: .; j_call: TRBJ1-1; v_call: TRBV4-2; cdr3_length: 14
cdr3_nt: TGTGCCAGCAGCTCGACAGGGAACACTGAAGCTTTCTTT; cdr3_aa: CASSSTGNTEAFF; d_call: .; clone_size: .; j_call: TRBJ1-1; v_call: TRBV7-9; cdr3_length: 13
cdr3_nt: TGTGCCAGCAGCCAAGGGGCCCCCACGGGGACCCAGTACTTC; cdr3_aa: CASSQGAPTGTQYF; d_call: .; clone_size: once; j_call: TRBJ2-5; v_call: TRBV6-5; cdr3_length: 14
cdr3_nt: TGTGCCAGCAGTGAAGTCAGGCTCTATGGCTACACCTTC; cdr3_aa: CASSEVRLYGYTF; d_call: .; clone_size: .; j_call: TRBJ1-2; v_call: TRBV6-1; cdr3_length: 13
cdr3_nt: TGTGCCAGCAGCCAGGGGAACACCGGGGAGCTGTTTTTT; cdr3_aa: CASSQGNTGELFF; d_call: .; clone_size: .; j_call: TRBJ2-2; v_call: TRBV7-6; cdr3_length: 13
cdr3_nt: TGTGCCAGCAGCCAAGACCACGGGGTTCTGGGTGGCTACACCTTC; cdr3_aa: CASSQDHGVLGGYTF; d_call: .; clone_size: .; j_call: TRBJ1-2; v_call: TRBV14; cdr3_length: 15
cdr3_nt: TGTGCCAGCACGGACAGCTACTATGGCTACACCTTC; cdr3_aa: CASTDSYYGYTF; d_call: .; clone_size: .; j_call: TRBJ1-2; v_call: TRBV6-1; cdr3_length: 12
cdr3_nt: TGTGCCACCGCGGGACTAGCGGGAGGGTACAATGAGCAGTTCTTC; cdr3_aa: CATAGLAGGYNEQFF; d_call: TRBD2; clone_size: .; j_call: TRBJ2-1; v_call: TRBV10-3; cdr3_length: 15
cdr3_nt: TGTGCCAGTAGTATGCAGGGGCCAAGAAACACCATATATTTT; cdr3_aa: CASSMQGPRNTIYF; d_call: .; clone_size: few; j_call: TRBJ1-3; v_call: TRBV19; cdr3_length: 14
cdr3_nt: TGTGCCAGCAGCTCCCGAGGCAATGAGCAGTTCTTC; cdr3_aa: CASSSRGNEQFF; d_call: .; clone_size: few; j_call: TRBJ2-1; v_call: TRBV13; cdr3_length: 12
cdr3_nt: TGTGCCAGCAGCCTGGGACTAGCGGGAGGATGGGGTACGCAGTATTTT; cdr3_aa: CASSLGLAGGWGTQYF; d_call: TRBD2; clone_size: .; j_call: TRBJ2-3; v_call: TRBV5-4; cdr3_length: 16